What follows are 4 T cell receptor beta chains derived from one specimen sequenced in a study of Tregs in tolerant kidney transplant recipients. Profiled with immunoSEQ multiplex PCR; TCRdb holds only in-frame clones, not every one. The sample contains 35,000 to 55,000 clones, about 90% of which appear only once. Sequencing used Tregs from blood. Receptors were obtained from a human donor in good health.

DNA for the CDR3: TGTGCCAGCAGCCAGGACACACGCACAGATACGCAGTATTTT. Its protein product is CASSQDTRTDTQYF. The J gene is TRBJ2-3, the V gene TRBV5-4; maybe TRBD1 (5 bases). The germline V gene encodes CDR1 SGHNT and CDR2 YYREEE (reference sequence). The CDR3 is 14 residues long. The V and J ends lost 4 bases and 1 base respectively, with 10 bases between them.

This chain links TRBV1 with TRBJ2-1; the DNA was not used to check the table's D call, TRBD2. TRBV1 is described as a pseudogene. The CDR3 is made up of 18 amino acids. The CDR3 sequence: CTSSQGGLAGVFYNEQFF. Here the CDR3 DNA reads TGCACCAGCAGCCAAGGCGGACTAGCGGGAGTTTTTTACAATGAGCAGTTCTTC.

This clone was seen once. The rearrangement links TRBV4-2 to TRBJ2-3; D uncertain. Trimming took off 0 bases at V and 3 bases at J, with 4 bases between the two ends. Germline CDR1 reads LGHNA; CDR2 reads YNFKEQ. The CDR3 runs to 13 residues. The CDR3 loop is CASSQDETDTQYF. Written as DNA, the CDR3 is TGTGCCAGCAGCCAAGATGAGACAGATACGCAGTATTTT.

This clone was observed a single time. The CDR3 region has the DNA TGTGCCAGCAGCAGGACAGCCGCCTACGAGCAGTACTTC. Translation gives CASSRTAAYEQYF. The V and J genes are TRBV21-1 and TRBJ2-7; TRBD1, the table's D call, was not compared with the DNA. TRBV21-1 is a documented pseudogene. The CDR3 totals 13 residues.